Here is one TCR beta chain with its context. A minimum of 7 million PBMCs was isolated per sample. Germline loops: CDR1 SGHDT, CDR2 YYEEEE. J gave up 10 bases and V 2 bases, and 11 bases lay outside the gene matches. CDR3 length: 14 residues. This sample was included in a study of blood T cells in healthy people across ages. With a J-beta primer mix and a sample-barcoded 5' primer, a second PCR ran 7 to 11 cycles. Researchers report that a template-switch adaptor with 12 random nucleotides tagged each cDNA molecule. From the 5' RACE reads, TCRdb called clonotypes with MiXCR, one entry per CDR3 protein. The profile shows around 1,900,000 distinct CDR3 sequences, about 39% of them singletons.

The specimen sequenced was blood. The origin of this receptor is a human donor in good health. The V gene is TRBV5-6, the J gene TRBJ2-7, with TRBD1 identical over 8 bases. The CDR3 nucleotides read TGTGCCAGCAGCTTCTTCGTTCAGGGGGCTTTTCAGTACTTC. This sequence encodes CASSFFVQGAFQYF.